Listed here is a single T cell receptor beta chain. Antigen unknown. The CDR3 sequence is 13 residues long. The V gene's germline CDR1 is SNHLY and CDR2 FYNNEI. V gave up 4 bases and J gave up 10 bases, with 13 bases separating them. The data were obtained in a study of cytomegalovirus exposure and HLA in healthy donors. Primers: 60 Vbeta forward and 13 Jbeta reverse. The protocol was immunoSEQ multiplex PCR, while the TCRdb copy is restricted to in-frame clones and leaves out a portion. This repertoire shows around 150,000 clones, roughly 75% found once; its top ten account for 4.9%. General study findings and limits: Three CMV-associated chains were confirmed in vitro to be specific for CMV antigens. Analysis was performed later, and it showed HLA-associated TCR beta chains to be more clonally expanded than equally common others. The study reported that TCR beta sequences accurately predicted HLA-A and HLA-B alleles in most subjects. 150 or so TCR beta chains were listed as cytomegalovirus-associated.

Sequencing was carried out using PBMCs. The chain uses TRBV2 and TRBJ1-4, with D perhaps TRBD1 (5 bases). The clonotype was recovered from a male donor in good health and CMV-seronegative. The CDR3 nucleotides read TGTGCCAGCAGTGTTGACAGTCGCGGAAAACTGTTTTTT. It encodes CASSVDSRGKLFF.